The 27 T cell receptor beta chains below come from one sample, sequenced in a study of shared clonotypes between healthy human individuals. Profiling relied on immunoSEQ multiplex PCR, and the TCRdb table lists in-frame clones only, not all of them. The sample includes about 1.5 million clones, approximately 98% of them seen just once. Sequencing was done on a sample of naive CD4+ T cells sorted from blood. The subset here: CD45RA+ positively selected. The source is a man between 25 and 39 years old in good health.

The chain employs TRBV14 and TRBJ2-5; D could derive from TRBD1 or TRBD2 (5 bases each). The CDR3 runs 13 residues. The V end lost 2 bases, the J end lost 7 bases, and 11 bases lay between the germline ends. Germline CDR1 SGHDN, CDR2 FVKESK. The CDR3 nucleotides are TGTGCCAGCAGCCAACTGGGACCGCGGACCCAGTACTTC. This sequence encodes CASSQLGPRTQYF.

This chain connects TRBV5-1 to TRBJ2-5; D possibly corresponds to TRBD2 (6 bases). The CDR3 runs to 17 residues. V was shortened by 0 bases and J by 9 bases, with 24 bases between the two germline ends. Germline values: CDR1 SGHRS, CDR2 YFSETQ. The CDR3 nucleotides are TGCGCCAGCAGCTTGGCCTGGGGGGACTCCATCCCGGGTCCCCAGTACTTC. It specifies CASSLAWGDSIPGPQYF.

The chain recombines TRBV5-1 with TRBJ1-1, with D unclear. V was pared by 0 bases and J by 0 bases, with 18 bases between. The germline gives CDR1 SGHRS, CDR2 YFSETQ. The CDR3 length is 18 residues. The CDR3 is CASSLEYRITLMNTEAFF. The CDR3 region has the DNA TGCGCCAGCAGCTTGGAGTATAGAATCACCCTTATGAACACTGAAGCTTTCTTT. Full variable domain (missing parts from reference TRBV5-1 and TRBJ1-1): KAGVTQTPRYLIKTRGQQVTLSCSPISGHRSVSWYQQTPGQGLQFLFEYFSETQRNKGNFPGRFSGRQFSNSRSEMNVSTLELGDSALYLCASSLEYRITLMNTEAFFGQGTRLTVV.

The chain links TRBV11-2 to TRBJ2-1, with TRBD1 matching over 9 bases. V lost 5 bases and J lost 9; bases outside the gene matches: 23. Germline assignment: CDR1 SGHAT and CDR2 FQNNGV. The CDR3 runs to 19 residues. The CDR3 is CASSKNRGLAARTRGEQFF. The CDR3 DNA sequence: TGTGCCAGCAGCAAAAACAGGGGGCTGGCGGCGAGAACGAGGGGTGAGCAGTTCTTC.

The CDR3 loop is CASSVSITGTQYF. CDR3 nucleotides: TGTGCCAGCAGCGTTTCCATTACAGGGACCCAGTACTTC. This sequence joins TRBV7-3 and TRBJ2-5; TRBD1 might be the D (5 bases). CDR3 size: 13 residues. From germline, CDR1 is SGHTA and CDR2 FQGTGA. Deletions cut 5 bases from V and 7 bases from J, with 14 bases between. Supplemented by reference TRBV7-3 and TRBJ2-5, the full variable domain reads GAGVSQTPSNKVTEKGKYVELRCDPISGHTALYWYRQSLGQGPEFLIYFQGTGAADDSGLPNDRFFAVRPEGSVSTLKIQRTERGDSAVYLCASSVSITGTQYFGPGTRLLVL.

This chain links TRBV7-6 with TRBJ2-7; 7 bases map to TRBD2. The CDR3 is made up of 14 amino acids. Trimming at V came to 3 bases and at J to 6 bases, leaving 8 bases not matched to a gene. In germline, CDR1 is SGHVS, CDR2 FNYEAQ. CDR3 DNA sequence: TGTGCCAGCAGCTTGGATCGACTAGCTAGCGAGCAGTACTTC. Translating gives CASSLDRLASEQYF.

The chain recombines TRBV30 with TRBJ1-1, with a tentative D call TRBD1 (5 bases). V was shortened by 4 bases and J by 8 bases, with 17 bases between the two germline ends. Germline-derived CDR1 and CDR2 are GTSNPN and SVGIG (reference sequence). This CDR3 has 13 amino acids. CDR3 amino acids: CAWTLGPGEEAFF. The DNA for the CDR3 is TGTGCCTGGACCTTGGGACCCGGGGAGGAAGCTTTCTTT. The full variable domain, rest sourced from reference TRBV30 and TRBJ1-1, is SQTIHQWPATLVQPVGSPLSLECTVEGTSNPNLYWYRQAAGRGLQLLFYSVGIGQISSEVPQNLSASRPQDRQFILSSKKLLLSDSGFYLCAWTLGPGEEAFFGQGTRLTVV.

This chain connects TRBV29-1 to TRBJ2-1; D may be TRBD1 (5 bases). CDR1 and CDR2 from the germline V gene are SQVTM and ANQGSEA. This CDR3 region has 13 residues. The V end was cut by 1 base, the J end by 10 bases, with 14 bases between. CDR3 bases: TGCAGCGTTGAAGGATTAGGGGCCTTCGAGCAGTTCTTC. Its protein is CSVEGLGAFEQFF.

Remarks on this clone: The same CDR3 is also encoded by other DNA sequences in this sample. The CDR3 DNA follows: TGTGCCAGCAGCCCTCCGGGACTACAAGAGACCCAGTACTTC. This translates into CASSPPGLQETQYF. The V call is TRBV5-4, the J call TRBJ2-5; 7 nucleotides agree with TRBD2. CDR1 is SGHNT and CDR2 is YYREEE in the germline V gene (reference sequence). J lost 2 bases, V lost 4 bases, and 5 bases had no gene match. This CDR3 comprises 14 residues.

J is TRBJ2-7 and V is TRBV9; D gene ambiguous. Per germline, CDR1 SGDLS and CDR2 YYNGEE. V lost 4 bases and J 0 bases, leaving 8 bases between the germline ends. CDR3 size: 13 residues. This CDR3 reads CASSPANSYEQYF. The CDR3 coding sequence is TGTGCCAGCAGCCCCGCTAACTCCTACGAGCAGTACTTC.

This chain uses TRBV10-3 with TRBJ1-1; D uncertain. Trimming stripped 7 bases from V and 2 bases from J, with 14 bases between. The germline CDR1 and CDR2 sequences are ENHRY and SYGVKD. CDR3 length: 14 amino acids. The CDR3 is CAITRGRENTEAFF. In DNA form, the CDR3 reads TGTGCCATCACCCGCGGAAGGGAAAACACTGAAGCTTTCTTT.

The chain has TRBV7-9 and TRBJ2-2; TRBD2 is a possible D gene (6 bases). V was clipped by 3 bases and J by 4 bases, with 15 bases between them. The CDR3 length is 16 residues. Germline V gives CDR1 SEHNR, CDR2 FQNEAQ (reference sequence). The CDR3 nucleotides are TGTGCCAGCAGCTTTTACGGGGGTCTGAGCACCGGGGAGCTGTTTTTT. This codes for CASSFYGGLSTGELFF.

CDR3 in amino acids: CASSVGTLTTYNEQFF. In DNA, the CDR3 is TGTGCCAGCAGCGTAGGGACCCTAACGACTTACAATGAGCAGTTCTTC. The J gene is TRBJ2-1, the V gene TRBV9, with D unresolved. Trimming left V 0 bases short and J 4 bases short, with 14 bases between. The CDR3 has 16 amino acids. Germline CDR1 is SGDLS and CDR2 is YYNGEE. Full variable domain (remainder filled in from reference TRBV9 and TRBJ2-1): DSGVTQTPKHLITATGQRVTLRCSPRSGDLSVYWYQQSLDQGLQFLIQYYNGEERAKGNILERFSAQQFPDLHSELNLSSLELGDSALYFCASSVGTLTTYNEQFFGPGTRLTVL.

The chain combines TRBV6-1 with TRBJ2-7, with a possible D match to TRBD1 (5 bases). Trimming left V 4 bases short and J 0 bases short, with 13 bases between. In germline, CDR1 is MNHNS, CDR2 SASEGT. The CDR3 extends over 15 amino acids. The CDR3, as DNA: TGTGCCAGCAGTGGAGATTGGACAAGCTCCTACGAGCAGTACTTC. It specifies CASSGDWTSSYEQYF.

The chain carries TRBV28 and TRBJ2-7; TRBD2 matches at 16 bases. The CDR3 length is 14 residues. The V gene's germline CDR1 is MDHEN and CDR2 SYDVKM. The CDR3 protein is CASTSRGTSGRGFV. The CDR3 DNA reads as TGTGCCAGCACCAGCCGGGGGACTAGCGGGAGGGGGTTCGTC.

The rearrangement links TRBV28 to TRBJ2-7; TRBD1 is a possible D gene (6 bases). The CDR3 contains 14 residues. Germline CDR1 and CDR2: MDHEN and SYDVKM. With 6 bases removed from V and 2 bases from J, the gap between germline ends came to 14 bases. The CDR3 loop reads CASSIDRRPYEQYF. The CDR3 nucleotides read TGTGCCAGCAGCATCGACAGGCGACCCTACGAGCAGTACTTC.

CDR3 in DNA: TGTGCCAGCAGCCCCGGATGGGGCTCGAACACTGAAGCTTTCTTT. This codes for CASSPGWGSNTEAFF. The J gene is TRBJ1-1, the V gene TRBV7-3; tentatively, D is TRBD1 (5 bases). Germline V CDR1 and CDR2: SGHTA, FQGTGA. V lost 5 bases, J lost 1 base, and 14 bases lay in between. This CDR3 is 15 amino acids long. Full variable domain (rest looked up from reference TRBV7-3 and TRBJ1-1): GAGVSQTPSNKVTEKGKYVELRCDPISGHTALYWYRQSLGQGPEFLIYFQGTGAADDSGLPNDRFFAVRPEGSVSTLKIQRTERGDSAVYLCASSPGWGSNTEAFFGQGTRLTVV.

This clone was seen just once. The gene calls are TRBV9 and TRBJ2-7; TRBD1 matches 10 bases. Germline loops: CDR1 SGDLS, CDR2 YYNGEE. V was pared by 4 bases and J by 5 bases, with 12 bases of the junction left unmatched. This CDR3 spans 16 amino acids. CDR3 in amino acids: CASSIQGTGVLHEQYF. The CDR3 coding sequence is TGTGCCAGCAGCATTCAGGGGACAGGGGTTCTCCACGAGCAGTACTTC.

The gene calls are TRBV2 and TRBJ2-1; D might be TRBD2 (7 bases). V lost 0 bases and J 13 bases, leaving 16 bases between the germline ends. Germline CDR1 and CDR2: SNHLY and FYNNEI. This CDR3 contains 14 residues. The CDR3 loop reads CASSEALRGGSQFF. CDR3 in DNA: TGTGCCAGCAGTGAAGCGCTTAGGGGGGGCTCCCAGTTCTTC. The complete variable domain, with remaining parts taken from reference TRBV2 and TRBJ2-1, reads EPEVTQTPSHQVTQMGQEVILRCVPISNHLYFYWYRQILGQKVEFLVSFYNNEISEKSEIFDDQFSVERPDGSNFTLKIRSTKLEDSAMYFCASSEALRGGSQFFGPGTRLTVL.

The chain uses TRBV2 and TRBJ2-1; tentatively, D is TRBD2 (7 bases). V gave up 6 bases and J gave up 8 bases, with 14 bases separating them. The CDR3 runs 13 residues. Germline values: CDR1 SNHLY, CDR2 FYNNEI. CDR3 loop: CASRKGGTHEQFF. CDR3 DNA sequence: TGTGCCAGCAGGAAGGGGGGGACTCATGAGCAGTTCTTC. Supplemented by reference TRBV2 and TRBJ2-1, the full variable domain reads EPEVTQTPSHQVTQMGQEVILRCVPISNHLYFYWYRQILGQKVEFLVSFYNNEISEKSEIFDDQFSVERPDGSNFTLKIRSTKLEDSAMYFCASRKGGTHEQFFGPGTRLTVL.

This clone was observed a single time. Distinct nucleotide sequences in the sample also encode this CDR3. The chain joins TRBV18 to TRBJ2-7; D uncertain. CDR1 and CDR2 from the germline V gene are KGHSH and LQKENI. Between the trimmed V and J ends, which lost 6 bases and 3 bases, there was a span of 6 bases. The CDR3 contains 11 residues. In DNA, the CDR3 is TGTGCCAGCTCCTCCGACTACGAGCAGTACTTC. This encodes CASSSDYEQYF.

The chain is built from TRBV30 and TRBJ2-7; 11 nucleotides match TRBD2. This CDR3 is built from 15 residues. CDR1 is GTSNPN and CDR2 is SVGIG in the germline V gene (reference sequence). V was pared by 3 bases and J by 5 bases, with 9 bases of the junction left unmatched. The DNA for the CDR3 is TGTGCCTGGAGATTAGCGGGAGGGCCTCTTGACGAGCAGTACTTC. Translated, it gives CAWRLAGGPLDEQYF.

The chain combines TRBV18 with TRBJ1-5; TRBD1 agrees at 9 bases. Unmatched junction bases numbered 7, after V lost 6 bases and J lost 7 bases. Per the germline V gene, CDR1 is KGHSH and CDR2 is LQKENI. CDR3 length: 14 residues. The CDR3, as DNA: TGTGCCAGCTCCCACGACAGGGGGAGGCAGCCCCAGCATTTT. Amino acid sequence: CASSHDRGRQPQHF.

As DNA, the CDR3 is TGTGCCAGCAGCTCCCGGGACATTTTTGGCACAGATACGCAGTATTTT. Amino acids: CASSSRDIFGTDTQYF. J is TRBJ2-3 and V is TRBV7-9, with TRBD1 as a possible D gene (6 bases). With 4 bases removed from V and 1 base from J, the gap between germline ends came to 15 bases. This CDR3 spans 16 amino acids. Germline V gene lookup returns CDR1 SEHNR and CDR2 FQNEAQ (reference sequence).

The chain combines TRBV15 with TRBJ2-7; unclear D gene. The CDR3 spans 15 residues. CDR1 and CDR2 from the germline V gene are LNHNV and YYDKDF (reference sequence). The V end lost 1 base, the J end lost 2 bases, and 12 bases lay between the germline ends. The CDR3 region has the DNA TGTGCCACCAGCAGAGCGGATTACTCTCCCTACGAGCAGTACTTC. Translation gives CATSRADYSPYEQYF. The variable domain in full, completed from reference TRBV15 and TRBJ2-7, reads DAMVIQNPRYQVTQFGKPVTLSCSQTLNHNVMYWYQQKSSQAPKLLFHYYDKDFNNEADTPDNFQSRRPNTSFCFLDIRSPGLGDTAMYLCATSRADYSPYEQYFGPGTRLTVT.

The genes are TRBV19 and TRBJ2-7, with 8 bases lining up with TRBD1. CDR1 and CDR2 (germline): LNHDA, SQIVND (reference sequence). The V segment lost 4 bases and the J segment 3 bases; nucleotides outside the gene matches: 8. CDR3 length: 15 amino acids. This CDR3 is CASSNPGTGFYEQYF. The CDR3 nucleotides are TGTGCCAGTAGTAATCCCGGGACAGGATTCTACGAGCAGTACTTC.

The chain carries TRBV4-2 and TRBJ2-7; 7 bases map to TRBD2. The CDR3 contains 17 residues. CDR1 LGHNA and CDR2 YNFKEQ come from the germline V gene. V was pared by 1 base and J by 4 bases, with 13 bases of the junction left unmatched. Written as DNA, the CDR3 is TGTGCCAGCAGCCAAGTGGTATCGGCGGGAGTTGGATACGAGCAGTACTTC. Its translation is CASSQVVSAGVGYEQYF.